Sequencing of this T cell receptor beta chain was carried out in a study of blood T cell repertoires in COVID-19. Across the study: Donors in the United States, Italy and Spain gave samples during acute or convalescent COVID-19. Sources were T cells, B-cell-depleted T cells, or PBMCs; the material itself was cDNA or gDNA.

TCRdb's table, derived via immunoSEQ multiplex PCR, lists solely in-frame clones and lacks some. Here the sample spans about 94,000 clones, 78% being singletons. In Seattle, patients joined the study during active infection and were tracked longitudinally. Germline CDR1 WSHSY, CDR2 SAAADI. The CDR3 is 14 residues long. V was trimmed by 6 bases and J by 1 base, leaving 10 bases between them. The TCR was taken from a man between 65 and 85 years old with COVID-19, enrolled during active disease. The chain joins TRBV10-2 to TRBJ1-3, with D possibly TRBD1 on 6 matching bases. Sequencing input: peripheral blood. The CDR3 DNA sequence: TGCGCCAGCAGGGACAGTGATTCTGGAAACACCATATATTTT. Its protein is CASRDSDSGNTIYF.